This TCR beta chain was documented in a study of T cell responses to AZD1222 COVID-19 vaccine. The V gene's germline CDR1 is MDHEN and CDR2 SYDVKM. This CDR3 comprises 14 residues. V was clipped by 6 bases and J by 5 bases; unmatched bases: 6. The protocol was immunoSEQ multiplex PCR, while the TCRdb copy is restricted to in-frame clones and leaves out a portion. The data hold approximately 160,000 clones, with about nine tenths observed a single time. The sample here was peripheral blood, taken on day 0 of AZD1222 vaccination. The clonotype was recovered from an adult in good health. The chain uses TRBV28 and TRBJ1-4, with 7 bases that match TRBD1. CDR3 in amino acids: CASREDRVNEKLFF. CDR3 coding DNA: TGTGCCAGCAGGGAAGACAGGGTGAATGAAAAACTGTTTTTT.